This entry describes one TCR beta chain. Its antigen is still unknown. Amplification used 60 Vbeta primers and 13 Jbeta primers. Clones were read by immunoSEQ multiplex PCR, and TCRdb kept only the in-frame ones, dropping some. The table has some 200,000 clones, over 75% seen once. The data were taken from a study of cytomegalovirus exposure and HLA in healthy donors. Findings and caveats of the study: Later genetic work tied a missense DCLRE1C variant to beta-chain V and J trimming.

The sequencing input was PBMCs. The TCR originated in a boy aged 2 to 10 in good health and CMV-seronegative.

CDR3 nucleotides: TGTGCCAGCAGCCCCACGGCGGGGGGCTACGAGCAGTACTTC. It codes for CASSPTAGGYEQYF. The chain uses TRBV7-3 and TRBJ2-7; 8 nucleotides match TRBD2. CDR3 length equals 14 residues. V trimming: 5 bases; J trimming: 3 bases; junction bases outside the gene matches: 6. Germline-derived CDR1 and CDR2 are SGHTA and FQGTGA.